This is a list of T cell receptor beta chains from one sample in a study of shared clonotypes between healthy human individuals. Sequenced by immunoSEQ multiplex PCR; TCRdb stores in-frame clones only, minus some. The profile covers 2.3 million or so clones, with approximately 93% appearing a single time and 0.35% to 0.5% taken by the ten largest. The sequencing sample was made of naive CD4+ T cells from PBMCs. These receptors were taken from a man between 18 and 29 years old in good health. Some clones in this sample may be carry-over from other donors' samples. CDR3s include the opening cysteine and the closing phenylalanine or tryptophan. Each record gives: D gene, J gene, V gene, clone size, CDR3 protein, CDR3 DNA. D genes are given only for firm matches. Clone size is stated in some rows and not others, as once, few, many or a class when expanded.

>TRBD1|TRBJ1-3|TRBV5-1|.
CASSEGAPGNTIYF
TGCGCCAGCAGCGAGGGGGCACCTGGAAACACCATATATTTT
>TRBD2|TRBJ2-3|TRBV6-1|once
CASRGLAGVGDTQYF
TGTGCCAGCAGGGGACTAGCGGGAGTTGGGGATACGCAGTATTTT
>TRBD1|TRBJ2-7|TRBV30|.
CAWSALRIRNRGHEQYF
TGTGCCTGGAGTGCCTTACGAATCCGGAACAGGGGCCACGAGCAGTACTTC
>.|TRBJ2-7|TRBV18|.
CASSPPGGATSYEQYF
TGTGCCAGCTCACCACCTGGGGGCGCAACCTCCTACGAGCAGTACTTC
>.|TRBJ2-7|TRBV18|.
CASSLGASSYEQYF
TGTGCCAGCAGTCTCGGGGCCAGCTCCTACGAGCAGTACTTC
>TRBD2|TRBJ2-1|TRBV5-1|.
CASSFGASGSLGEQFF
TGCGCCAGCAGCTTCGGGGCTAGCGGGAGTTTGGGTGAGCAGTTCTTC
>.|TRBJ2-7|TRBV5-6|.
CASSPGRAYEQYF
TGTGCCAGCAGCCCGGGCCGAGCCTACGAGCAGTACTTC
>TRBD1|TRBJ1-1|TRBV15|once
CATSVGQGRSFF
TGTGCCACCAGCGTGGGACAGGGTCGGTCTTTCTTT
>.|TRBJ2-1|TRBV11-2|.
CASSFRRVRTYNEQFF
TGTGCCAGCAGCTTCCGGAGGGTCAGAACCTACAATGAGCAGTTCTTC
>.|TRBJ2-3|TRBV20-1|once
CSFPAADTQYF
TGCAGCTTCCCAGCGGCAGATACGCAGTATTTT
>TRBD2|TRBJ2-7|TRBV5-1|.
CASSRLAGGSSDEQYF
TGCGCCAGCAGCCGACTAGCGGGAGGGTCCTCGGATGAGCAGTACTTC
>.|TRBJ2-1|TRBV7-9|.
CASSLEGRYNEQFF
TGTGCCAGCAGCTTAGAAGGTCGCTACAATGAGCAGTTCTTC
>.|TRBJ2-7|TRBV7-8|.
CASSLGGADEQYF
TGTGCCAGCAGCTTGGGGGGAGCGGACGAGCAGTACTTC
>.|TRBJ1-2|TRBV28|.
CASSLFWDGYTF
TGTGCCAGCAGTTTATTCTGGGATGGCTACACCTTC
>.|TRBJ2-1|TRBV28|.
CASSSGTFARNEQFF
TGTGCCAGCAGTTCCGGGACTTTTGCCCGAAATGAGCAGTTCTTC
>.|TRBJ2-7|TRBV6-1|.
CASSVDGFYYEQYF
TGTGCCAGCAGTGTGGACGGGTTTTACTACGAGCAGTACTTC
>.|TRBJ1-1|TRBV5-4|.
CASSLEGVGNTEAFF
TGTGCCAGCAGCTTGGAGGGGGTAGGGAACACTGAAGCTTTCTTT
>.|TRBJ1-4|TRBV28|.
CASSPGVNEKLFF
TGTGCCAGCAGCCCCGGGGTTAATGAAAAACTGTTTTTT
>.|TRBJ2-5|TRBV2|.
CASSERASIQETQYF
TGTGCCAGCAGTGAAAGGGCTAGCATCCAAGAGACCCAGTACTTC
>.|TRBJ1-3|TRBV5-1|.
CASSLEAADSGNTIYF
TGCGCCAGCAGCTTGGAGGCCGCCGACTCTGGAAACACCATATATTTT
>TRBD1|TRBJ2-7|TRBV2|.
CASSDRTGASEQYF
TGTGCCAGCAGTGACAGGACAGGGGCTTCCGAGCAGTACTTC
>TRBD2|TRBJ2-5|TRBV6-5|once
CASSYDAGGGETQYF
TGTGCCAGCAGTTACGACGCGGGAGGCGGAGAGACCCAGTACTTC
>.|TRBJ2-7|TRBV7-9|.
CASSLDISYEQYF
TGTGCCAGCAGCTTGGACATCTCCTACGAGCAGTACTTC
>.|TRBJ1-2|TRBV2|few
CASRDSHFYGYTF
TGTGCCAGCAGGGACAGCCACTTCTATGGCTACACCTTC
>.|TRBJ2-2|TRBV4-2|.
CASSQVYQKPNTGELFF
TGTGCCAGCAGCCAAGTTTATCAGAAGCCGAACACCGGGGAGCTGTTTTTT
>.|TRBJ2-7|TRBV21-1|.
CASSLPGFPRRWFVGGEQYF
TGTGCCAGCAGCCTTCCAGGCTTTCCGCGAAGATGGTTTGTGGGCGGCGAGCAGTACTTC
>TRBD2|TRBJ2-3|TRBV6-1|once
CASILAGYTDTQYF
TGTGCCAGCATCCTAGCGGGATACACAGATACGCAGTATTTT
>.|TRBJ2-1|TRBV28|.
CASKPRGAVLRNEQFF
TGTGCCAGCAAACCGCGAGGGGCTGTCCTTCGGAATGAGCAGTTCTTC
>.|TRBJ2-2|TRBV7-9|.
CASSSPGTNTGELFF
TGTGCCAGCAGCTCGCCGGGAACGAACACCGGGGAGCTGTTTTTT
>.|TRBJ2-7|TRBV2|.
CASRTGGGEQYF
TGTGCCAGCAGGACAGGTGGTGGCGAGCAGTACTTC
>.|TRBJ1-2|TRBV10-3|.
CAISESNGVYGYTF
TGTGCCATCAGTGAATCCAACGGGGTCTATGGCTACACCTTC
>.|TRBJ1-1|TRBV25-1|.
CASSENGLEAFF
TGTGCCAGCAGTGAAAACGGGCTTGAAGCTTTCTTT
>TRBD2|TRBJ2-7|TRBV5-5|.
CASSSPGTSGTYEQYF
TGTGCCAGCAGCTCACCGGGGACTAGCGGGACCTACGAGCAGTACTTC
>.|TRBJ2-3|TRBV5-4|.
CASHSTPGDTQYF
TGTGCCAGCCATTCGACCCCGGGAGATACGCAGTATTTT
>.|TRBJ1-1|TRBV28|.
CASSLGGSRNTEAFF
TGTGCCAGCAGTTTGGGGGGGAGTAGGAACACTGAAGCTTTCTTT
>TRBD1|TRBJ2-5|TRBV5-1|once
CASSVTGAQETQYF
TGCGCCAGCAGCGTAACAGGGGCTCAGGAGACCCAGTACTTC
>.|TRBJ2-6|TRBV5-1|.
CASSVFFSGANVLTF
TGCGCCAGCAGCGTCTTCTTCTCTGGGGCCAACGTCCTGACTTTC
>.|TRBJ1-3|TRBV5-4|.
CASSTGGRRGPGNTIYF
TGTGCCAGCAGCACGGGTGGGAGGAGGGGACCTGGAAACACCATATATTTT
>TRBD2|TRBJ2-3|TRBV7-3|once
CASSTGLAGWADTQYF
TGTGCCAGCAGCACGGGACTAGCGGGGTGGGCAGATACGCAGTATTTT
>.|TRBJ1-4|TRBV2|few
CASRTNEKLFF
TGTGCCAGCAGAACTAATGAAAAACTGTTTTTT
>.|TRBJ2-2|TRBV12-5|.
CASGLVSGNVPGELFF
TGTGCTAGTGGTTTGGTCTCAGGCAACGTCCCCGGGGAGCTGTTTTTT
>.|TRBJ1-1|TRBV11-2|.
CASSARWGVAGNTEAFF
TGTGCCAGCAGCGCCAGGTGGGGTGTGGCAGGGAACACTGAAGCTTTCTTT
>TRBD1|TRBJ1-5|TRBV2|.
CASTQGAGQPQHF
TGTGCCAGCACACAGGGGGCTGGGCAGCCCCAGCATTTT
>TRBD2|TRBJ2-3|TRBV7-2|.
CASSPGTSRTDTQYF
TGTGCCAGCAGTCCCGGGACTAGCAGAACAGATACGCAGTATTTT
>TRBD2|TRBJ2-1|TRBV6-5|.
CATNRAGYNEQFF
TGTGCCACGAATAGAGCGGGGTACAATGAGCAGTTCTTC
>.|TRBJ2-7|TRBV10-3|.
CAISETQYYEQYF
TGTGCCATCAGTGAGACCCAATACTACGAGCAGTACTTC